These 5 T cell receptor beta chains originate from one sample sequenced in a study of CD8+ T cells in alopecia areata. Treatment in this sample: oral pan-JAK inhibitor, 5-10 mg twice daily. Extracted RNA was reverse transcribed into cDNA, the sequencing template. The table came from immunoSEQ multiplex PCR; TCRdb's copy has only in-frame clones and leaves some out. The sample consists of about 42,000 clones, roughly 65% of them appearing once. The material was CD8+ T cells sorted from blood, obtained at week 4, from a patient treated with tofacitinib. The receptor source for this set is a human donor with alopecia areata.

CDR3 coding DNA: TGTGCCAGCAGCCCGTTCAGGTCCACCATTAACAATGAGCAGTTCTTC. Translating it yields CASSPFRSTINNEQFF. The chain joins TRBV5-4 to TRBJ2-1; D is ambiguous. Germline-derived CDR1 and CDR2 are SGHNT and YYREEE (reference sequence). Deletions cut 4 bases from V and 5 bases from J, with 19 bases between. The CDR3 has 16 amino acids.

This sequence joins TRBV29-1 and TRBJ1-2; unclear D gene. Germline lookup yields CDR1 SQVTM and CDR2 ANQGSEA. The CDR3 contains 12 residues. Trimming removed 6 bases from V and 0 bases from J, with 8 bases in between. CDR3 bases: TGCAGCGTACCAGGTTCTAACTATGGCTACACCTTC. It specifies CSVPGSNYGYTF.

The V call is TRBV18, the J call TRBJ1-6; D is ambiguous. There are 15 residues in the CDR3. The germline gives CDR1 KGHSH, CDR2 LQKENI. With 3 bases removed from V and 8 bases from J, the gap between germline ends came to 14 bases. CDR3 coding DNA: TGTGCCAGCTCACCGAGCGCCGAGAATTATTCACCCCTCCACTTT. Its translation is CASSPSAENYSPLHF.

As for this clone: Germline is not matched at one junction end, which may reflect a read error. The chain is built from TRBV9 and TRBJ1-6, with D hard to call. The CDR3 has 14 amino acids. The germline CDR1 and CDR2 sequences are SGDLS and YYNGEE. CDR3 in amino acids: CASSVATYNSPLHF. The DNA for the CDR3 is TGTGCCAGCAGCGTAGCGACCTACAATTCACCCCTCCACTTT. The full variable domain, rest sourced from reference TRBV9 and TRBJ1-6, is DSGVTQTPKHLITATGQRVTLRCSPRSGDLSVYWYQQSLDQGLQFLIQYYNGEERAKGNILERFSAQQFPDLHSELNLSSLELGDSALYFCASSVATYNSPLHFGNGTRLTVT.

The chain couples TRBV6-1 to TRBJ2-7; TRBD1 agrees at 8 bases. This CDR3 spans 13 amino acids. Unmatched junction bases numbered 3, after V lost 8 bases and J lost 0 bases. Germline V CDR1 and CDR2: MNHNS, SASEGT. This CDR3 reads CASETGGSYEQYF. CDR3 in DNA: TGTGCCAGCGAAACAGGGGGCTCCTACGAGCAGTACTTC.